The clone carrying this TCR beta chain has just one count. Its antigen is unidentified. The repertoire was sequenced with immunoSEQ multiplex PCR; TCRdb's copy has only in-frame clones and lacks some. Of millions of clones listed, 90% to 95% were seen once; the top ten hold around 0.14%. The record originates from a study of shared clonotypes between healthy human individuals. Points from the study as a whole: The researchers took only blood, and tissue repertoires probably look different.

Trimming cost V 3 bases and J 2 bases, with 17 bases left between them. The CDR3 loop spans 16 amino acids. Per the germline V gene, CDR1 is KGHSH and CDR2 is LQKENI. Memory CD4+ cells were the fraction left after CD45RA+ naive selection. This rearrangement joins TRBV18 to TRBJ2-7; maybe TRBD2 (7 bases). The sample comprised naive CD4+ T cells sorted from blood. As for subset: CD45RA+ positively selected. The receptor was isolated from a man between 18 and 35 years old in good health. Here the CDR3 reads CASSPQGAGATYEQYF. The CDR3 DNA is TGTGCCAGCTCACCCCAAGGTGCGGGGGCTACCTACGAGCAGTACTTC.